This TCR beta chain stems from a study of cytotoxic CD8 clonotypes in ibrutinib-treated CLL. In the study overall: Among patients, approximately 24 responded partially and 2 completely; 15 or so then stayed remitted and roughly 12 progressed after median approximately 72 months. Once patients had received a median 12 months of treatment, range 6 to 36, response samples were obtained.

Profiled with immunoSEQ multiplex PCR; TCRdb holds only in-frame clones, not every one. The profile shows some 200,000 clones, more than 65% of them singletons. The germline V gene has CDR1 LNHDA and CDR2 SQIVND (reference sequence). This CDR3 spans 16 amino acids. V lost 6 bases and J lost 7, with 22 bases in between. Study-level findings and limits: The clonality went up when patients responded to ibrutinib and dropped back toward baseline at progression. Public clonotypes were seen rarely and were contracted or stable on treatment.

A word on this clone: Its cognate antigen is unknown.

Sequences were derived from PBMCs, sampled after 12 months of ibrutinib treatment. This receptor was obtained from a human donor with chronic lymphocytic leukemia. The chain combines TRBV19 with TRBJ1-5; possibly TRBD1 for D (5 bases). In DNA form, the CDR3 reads TGTGCCAGTAGCCACGACAAGGGACGGGTAAGGCAGCCCCAGCATTTT. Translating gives CASSHDKGRVRQPQHF.